Reported below is one TCR beta chain. Its antigen is not identified. Produced via immunoSEQ multiplex PCR; TCRdb's table is partial and in-frame only. Among about 140,000 clones listed, 89% were seen once. This entry comes from a study of T cell responses to AZD1222 COVID-19 vaccine. Findings of the study overall: White British people made up most donors, females outnumbered males, and clonal diversity was possibly underestimated.

Trimming pared 2 bases from V and 7 bases from J, leaving 9 bases between. Germline CDR1 reads MDHEN; CDR2 reads SYDVKM. The length of the CDR3 is 12 residues. The TCR originated in an adult in good health. The input for sequencing was peripheral blood, taken on day 0 of AZD1222 vaccination. The J gene is TRBJ2-7, the V gene TRBV28; D ambiguous. The DNA for the CDR3 is TGTGCCAGCAGTTTACCCCTATCGGAGCAGTACTTC. This codes for CASSLPLSEQYF.